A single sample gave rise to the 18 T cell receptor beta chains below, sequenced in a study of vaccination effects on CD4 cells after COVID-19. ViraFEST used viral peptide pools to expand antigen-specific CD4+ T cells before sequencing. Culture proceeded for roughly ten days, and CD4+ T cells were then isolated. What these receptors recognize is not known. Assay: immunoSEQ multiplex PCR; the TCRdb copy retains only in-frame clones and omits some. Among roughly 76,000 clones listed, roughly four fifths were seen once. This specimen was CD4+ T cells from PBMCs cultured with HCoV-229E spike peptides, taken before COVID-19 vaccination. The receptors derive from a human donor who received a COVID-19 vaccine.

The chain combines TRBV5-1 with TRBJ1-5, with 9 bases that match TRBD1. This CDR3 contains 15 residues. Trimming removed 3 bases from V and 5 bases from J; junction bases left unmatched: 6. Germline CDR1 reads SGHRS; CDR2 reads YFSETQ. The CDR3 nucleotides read TGCGCCAGCAGCTCAGACACAGGGGGCCATCAGCCCCAGCATTTT. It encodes CASSSDTGGHQPQHF.

The CDR3 region is CSVDFEGYTEAFF. In nucleotides, the CDR3 is TGCAGCGTTGATTTCGAGGGGTACACTGAAGCTTTCTTT. The chain is built from TRBV29-1 and TRBJ1-1; weak D call: TRBD1 (5 bases). V lost 3 bases and J lost 3, with 11 bases in between. The CDR3 runs to 13 residues. The germline gives CDR1 SQVTM, CDR2 ANQGSEA.

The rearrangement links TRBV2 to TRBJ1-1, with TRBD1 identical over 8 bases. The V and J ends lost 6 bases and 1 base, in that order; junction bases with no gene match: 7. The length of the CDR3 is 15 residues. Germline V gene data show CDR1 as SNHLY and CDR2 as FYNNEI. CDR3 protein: CASRLQGAQNTEAFF. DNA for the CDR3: TGTGCCAGCAGGCTTCAGGGGGCCCAGAACACTGAAGCTTTCTTT.

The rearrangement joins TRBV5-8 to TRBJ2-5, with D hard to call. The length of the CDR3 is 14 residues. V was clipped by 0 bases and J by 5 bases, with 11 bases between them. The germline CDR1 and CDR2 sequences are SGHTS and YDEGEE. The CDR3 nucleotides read TGTGCCAGCAGCTTGGGGATAAACCTTGAGACCCAGTACTTC. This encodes CASSLGINLETQYF.

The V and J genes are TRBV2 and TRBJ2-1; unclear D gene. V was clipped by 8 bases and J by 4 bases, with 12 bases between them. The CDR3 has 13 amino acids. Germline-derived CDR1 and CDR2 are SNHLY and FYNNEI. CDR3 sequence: CASVAFLYNEQFF. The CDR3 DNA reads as TGTGCCAGCGTGGCGTTCCTTTACAATGAGCAGTTCTTC.

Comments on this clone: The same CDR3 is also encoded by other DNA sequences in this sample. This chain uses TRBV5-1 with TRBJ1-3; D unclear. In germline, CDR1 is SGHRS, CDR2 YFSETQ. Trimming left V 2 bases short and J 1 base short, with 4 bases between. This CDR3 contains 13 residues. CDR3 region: CASSFGSGNTIYF. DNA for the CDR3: TGCGCCAGCAGCTTCGGTTCTGGAAACACCATATATTTT.

DNA of the CDR3: TGTGCCAGCAGTTCCCCGGGACTACAAGAGACCCAGTACTTC. It translates to CASSSPGLQETQYF. This chain joins TRBV6-6 and TRBJ2-5; 7 bases are shared with TRBD2. V shed 4 bases, J shed 2 bases, and the junction held 4 bases outside the gene matches. Germline CDR1 MNHNY, CDR2 SVGAGI (reference sequence). The CDR3 runs 14 residues.

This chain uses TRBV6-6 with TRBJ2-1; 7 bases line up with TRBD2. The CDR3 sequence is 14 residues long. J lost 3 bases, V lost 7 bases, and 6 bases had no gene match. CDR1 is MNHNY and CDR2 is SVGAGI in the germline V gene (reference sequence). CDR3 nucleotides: TGTGCCAGCAACCAGCGGGGACTCTACAATGAGCAGTTCTTC. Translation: CASNQRGLYNEQFF.

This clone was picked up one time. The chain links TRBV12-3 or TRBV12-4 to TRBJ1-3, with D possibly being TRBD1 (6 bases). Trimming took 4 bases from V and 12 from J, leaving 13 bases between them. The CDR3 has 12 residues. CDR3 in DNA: TGTGCCAGCAGTTGGGAGACAGGAGTCATATATTTT. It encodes CASSWETGVIYF.

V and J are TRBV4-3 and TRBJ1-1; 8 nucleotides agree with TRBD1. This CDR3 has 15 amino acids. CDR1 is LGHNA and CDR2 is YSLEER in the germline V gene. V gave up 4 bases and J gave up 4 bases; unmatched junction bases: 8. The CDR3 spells CASSREDRAPTEAFF. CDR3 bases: TGCGCCAGCAGCCGAGAGGACAGGGCTCCCACTGAAGCTTTCTTT.

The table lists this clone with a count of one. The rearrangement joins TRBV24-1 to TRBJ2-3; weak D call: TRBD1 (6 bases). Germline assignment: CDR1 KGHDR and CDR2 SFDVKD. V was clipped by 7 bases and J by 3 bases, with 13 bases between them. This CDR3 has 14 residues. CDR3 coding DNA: TGTGCCACCAGGCGGGCAGGGGAGACAGATACGCAGTATTTT. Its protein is CATRRAGETDTQYF.

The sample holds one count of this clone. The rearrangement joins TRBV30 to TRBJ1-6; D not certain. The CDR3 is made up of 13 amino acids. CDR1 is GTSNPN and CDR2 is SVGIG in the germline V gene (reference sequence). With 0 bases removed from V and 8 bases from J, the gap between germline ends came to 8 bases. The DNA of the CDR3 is TGTGCCTGGAGTGTTACCGGGGATTCACCCCTCCACTTT. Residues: CAWSVTGDSPLHF.

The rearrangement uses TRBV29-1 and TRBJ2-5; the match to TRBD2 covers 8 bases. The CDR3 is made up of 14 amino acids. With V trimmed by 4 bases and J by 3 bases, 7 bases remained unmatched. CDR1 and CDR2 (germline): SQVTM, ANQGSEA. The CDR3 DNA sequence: TGCAGCGTTGGCTCGTCGGGGGGGGAAGAGACCCAGTACTTC. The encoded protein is CSVGSSGGEETQYF.

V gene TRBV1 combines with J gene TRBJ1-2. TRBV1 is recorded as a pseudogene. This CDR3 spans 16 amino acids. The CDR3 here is CTSSLLVCAKTYGYTF. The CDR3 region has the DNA TGCACCAGCAGTCTTTTGGTTTGTGCAAAGACCTATGGCTACACCTTC.

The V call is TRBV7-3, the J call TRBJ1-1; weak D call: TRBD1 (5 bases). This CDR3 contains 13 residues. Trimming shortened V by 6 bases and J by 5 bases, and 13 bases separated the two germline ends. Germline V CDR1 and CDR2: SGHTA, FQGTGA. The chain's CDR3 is CASSQGKGTEAFF. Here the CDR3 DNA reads TGTGCCAGCAGTCAGGGTAAGGGGACTGAAGCTTTCTTT.

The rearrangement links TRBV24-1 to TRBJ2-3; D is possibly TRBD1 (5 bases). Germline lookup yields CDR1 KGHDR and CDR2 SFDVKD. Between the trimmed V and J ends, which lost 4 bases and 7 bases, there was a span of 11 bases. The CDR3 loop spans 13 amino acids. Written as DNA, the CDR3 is TGTGCCACCAGTGAGTATGCAGGGAATACGCAGTATTTT. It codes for CATSEYAGNTQYF.

The CDR3 nucleotides read TGTGCCAGCAGCTTGGCCGGGACAGGGGGCTCCTACGAGCAGTACGTC. It translates to CASSLAGTGGSYEQYV. V and J are TRBV5-8 and TRBJ2-7; TRBD1 aligns across 11 bases. With V trimmed by 0 bases and J by 0 bases, 2 bases remained unmatched. Germline V gene sequence: CDR1 SGHTS, CDR2 YDEGEE. This CDR3 spans 16 amino acids.

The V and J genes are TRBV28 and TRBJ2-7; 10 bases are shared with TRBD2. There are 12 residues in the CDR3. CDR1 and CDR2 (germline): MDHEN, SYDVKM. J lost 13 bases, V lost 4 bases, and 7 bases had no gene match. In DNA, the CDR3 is TGTGCCAGCAGTTCCAACGGACTAGCGGATTACGTC. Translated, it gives CASSSNGLADYV.